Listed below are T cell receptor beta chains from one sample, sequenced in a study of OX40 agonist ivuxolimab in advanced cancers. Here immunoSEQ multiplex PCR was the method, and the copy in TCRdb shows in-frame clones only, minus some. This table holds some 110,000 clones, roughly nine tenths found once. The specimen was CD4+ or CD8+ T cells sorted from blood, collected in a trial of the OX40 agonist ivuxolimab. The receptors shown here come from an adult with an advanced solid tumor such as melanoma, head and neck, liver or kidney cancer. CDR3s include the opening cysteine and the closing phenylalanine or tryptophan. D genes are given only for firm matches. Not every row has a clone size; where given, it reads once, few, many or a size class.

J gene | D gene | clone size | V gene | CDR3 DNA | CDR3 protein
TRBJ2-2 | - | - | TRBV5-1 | TGCGCCAGCAGCGCCGGATCGGGCACCGGGGAGCTGTTTTTT | CASSAGSGTGELFF
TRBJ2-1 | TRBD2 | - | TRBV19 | TGTGCCAGTAGTTCAGGAGCGGGGGATGTGAATGAGCAGTTCTTC | CASSSGAGDVNEQFF
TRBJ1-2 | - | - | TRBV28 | TGTGGAAGCGGGTCTTCCACGATATATGGCTACACCTTC | CGSGSSTIYGYTF
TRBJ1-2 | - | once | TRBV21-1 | TGTGCCAGCAGCAAGGGCCGCAGCCTCGGGGGCTACACCTTC | CASSKGRSLGGYTF
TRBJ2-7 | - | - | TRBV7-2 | TGTGCCAGCAGCTTATCCTACGAGCAGTACTTC | CASSLSYEQYF
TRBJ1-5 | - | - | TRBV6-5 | TGTGCCAGCAGTTCCCTGGGGAGCAATCAGCCCCAGCATTTT | CASSSLGSNQPQHF
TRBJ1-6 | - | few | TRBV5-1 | TGCGCCAGCAGCTTGACCTGGGTGTCACCCCTCCACTTT | CASSLTWVSPLHF
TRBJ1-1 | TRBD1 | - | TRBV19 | TGTGCCAGTAGCGCGACAGGGAGTTACGACACTGAAGCTTTCTTT | CASSATGSYDTEAFF
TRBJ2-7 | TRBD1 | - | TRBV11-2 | TGTGCCAGCAGCCCCGGGACAGGGGGCTACGAGCAGTACTTC | CASSPGTGGYEQYF
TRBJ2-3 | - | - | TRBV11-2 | TGTGCCAGCAGCTTATCCATTCTACTCACAGATACGCAGTATTTT | CASSLSILLTDTQYF
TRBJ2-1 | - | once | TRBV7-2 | TGTGCCAGCAACTCGAGGGTCGTAGGATACAATGAGCAGTTCTTC | CASNSRVVGYNEQFF
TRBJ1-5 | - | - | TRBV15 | TGTGCCACCAGCAGAGATAGCTTTGTGGGGTTTAGCAATCAGCCCCAGCATTTT | CATSRDSFVGFSNQPQHF
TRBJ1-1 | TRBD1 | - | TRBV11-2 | TGTGCCAGCAGCTTTGGACAGGGTGAGGAAGCTTTCTTT | CASSFGQGEEAFF
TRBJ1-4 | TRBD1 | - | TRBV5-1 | TGCGCCAGCAGCCTGGGGGGGACAGGAGCTGAAAAACTGTTTTTT | CASSLGGTGAEKLFF
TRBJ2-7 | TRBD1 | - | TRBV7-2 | TGTGCCAGCAGCTACGTAACGGGACAGCCCTACGAGCAGTACTTC | CASSYVTGQPYEQYF
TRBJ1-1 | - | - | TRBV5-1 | TGCGCCAGCAGCCCGACGGCCTCGGGCAACACTGAAGCTTTCTTT | CASSPTASGNTEAFF
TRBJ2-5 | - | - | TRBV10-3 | TGTGCCATCAGGCCAATCGGGGGGACCCAGTACTTC | CAIRPIGGTQYF
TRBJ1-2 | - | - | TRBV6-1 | TGTGCCAGCAGTACTATGGGAGTAACCTATGGCTACACCTTC | CASSTMGVTYGYTF